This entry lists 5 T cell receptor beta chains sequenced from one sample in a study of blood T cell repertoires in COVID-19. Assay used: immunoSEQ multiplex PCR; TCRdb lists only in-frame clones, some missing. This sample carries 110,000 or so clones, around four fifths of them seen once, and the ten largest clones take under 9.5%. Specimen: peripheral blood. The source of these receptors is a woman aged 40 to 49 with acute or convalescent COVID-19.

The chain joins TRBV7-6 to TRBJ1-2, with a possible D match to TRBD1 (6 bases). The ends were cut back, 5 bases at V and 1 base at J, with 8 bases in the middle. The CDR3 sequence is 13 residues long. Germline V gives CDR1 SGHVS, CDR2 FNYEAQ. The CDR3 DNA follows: TGTGCCAGCAGCCCACAGGGTAACTATGGCTACACCTTC. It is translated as CASSPQGNYGYTF.

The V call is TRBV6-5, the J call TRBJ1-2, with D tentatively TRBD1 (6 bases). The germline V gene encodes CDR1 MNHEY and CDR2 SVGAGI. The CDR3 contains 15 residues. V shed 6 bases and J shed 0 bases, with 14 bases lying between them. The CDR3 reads CASSAQGTANYGYTF. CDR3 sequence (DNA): TGTGCCAGCAGCGCCCAGGGGACCGCTAACTATGGCTACACCTTC.

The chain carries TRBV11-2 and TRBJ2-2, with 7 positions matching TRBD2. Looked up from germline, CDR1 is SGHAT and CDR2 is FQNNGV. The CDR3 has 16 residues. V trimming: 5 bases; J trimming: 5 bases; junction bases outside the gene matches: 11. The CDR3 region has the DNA TGTGCCAGCAGCAGAGACTCGGGGGGAGGGACCGGGGAGCTGTTTTTT. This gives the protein CASSRDSGGGTGELFF. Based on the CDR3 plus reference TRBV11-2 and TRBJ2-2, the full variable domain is EAGVAQSPRYKIIEKRQSVAFWCNPISGHATLYWYQQILGQGPKLLIQFQNNGVVDDSQLPKDRFSAERLKGVDSTLKIQPAKLEDSAVYLCASSRDSGGGTGELFFGEGSRLTVL.

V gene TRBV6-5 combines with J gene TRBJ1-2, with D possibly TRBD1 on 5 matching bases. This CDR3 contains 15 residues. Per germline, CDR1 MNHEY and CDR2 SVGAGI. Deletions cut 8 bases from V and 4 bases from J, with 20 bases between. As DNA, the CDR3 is TGTGCCAGCGCCTGGGCCGGGGGGATCACCTATGGCTACACCTTC. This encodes CASAWAGGITYGYTF.

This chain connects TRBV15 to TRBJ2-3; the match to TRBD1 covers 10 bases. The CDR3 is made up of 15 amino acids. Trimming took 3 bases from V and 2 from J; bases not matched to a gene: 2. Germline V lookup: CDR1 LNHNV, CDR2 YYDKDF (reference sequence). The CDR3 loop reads CATSRTGGVTDTQYF. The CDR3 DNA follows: TGTGCCACCAGCAGGACAGGGGGCGTCACAGATACGCAGTATTTT.